The 8 T cell receptor beta chains in this list originate from one sample, sequenced in a study of T cells after yellow fever vaccination. TCRdb re-called the 5' RACE reads with MiXCR, one entry per CDR3 protein. The table shows 99,000 or so distinct CDR3 sequences, with around 5.5% occurring only once. The material sequenced was CD8+ T cells sorted from PBMCs, taken 10 days after the yellow fever booster vaccination. All receptors derive from a young man who received the YFV17D yellow fever vaccine.

This clonotype was counted between two and nine times. CDR3 DNA: TGTGCCAGCAGCCACAGACACGCGAACACCGGGGAGCTGTTTTTT. This sequence encodes CASSHRHANTGELFF. The chain combines TRBV7-9 with TRBJ2-2, with D unresolved. This CDR3 has 15 residues. V lost 5 bases to trimming and J lost 0 bases, with 10 bases between them. In germline, CDR1 is SEHNR, CDR2 FQNEAQ (reference sequence).

The chain uses TRBV7-9 and TRBJ2-3; 9 bases agree with TRBD2. J gave up 4 bases and V 3 bases, and 20 bases lay outside the gene matches. This CDR3 has 20 residues. Looked up from germline, CDR1 is SEHNR and CDR2 is FQNEAQ (reference sequence). CDR3 DNA: TGTGCCAGCAGCTTTCTTGCCTCTTCCCCGGGACTAGCAAAGGCAGATACGCAGTATTTT. Translated: CASSFLASSPGLAKADTQYF.

This clonotype was observed a few times. This rearrangement joins TRBV6-2 or TRBV6-3 to TRBJ2-1; 13 nucleotides agree with TRBD2. This CDR3 has 16 residues. V lost 0 bases and J lost 7; bases outside the gene matches: 3. In germline, CDR1 is MNHEY, CDR2 SVGEGT. This CDR3 reads CASSYSTSGGTNEQFF. The CDR3 coding sequence is TGTGCCAGCAGTTACTCGACTAGCGGGGGGACTAATGAGCAGTTCTTC.

This clonotype was seen a few times. V and J are TRBV6-6 and TRBJ1-3; a possible D gene is TRBD1 (5 bases). The CDR3 is 18 amino acids. The ends were cut back, 0 bases at V and 0 bases at J, with 15 bases in the middle. In germline, CDR1 is MNHNY, CDR2 SVGAGI (reference sequence). CDR3 in amino acids: CASSYSREGSHSGNTIYF. The CDR3 coding sequence is TGTGCCAGCAGTTACTCGAGAGAGGGGTCACACTCTGGAAACACCATATATTTT.

DNA of the CDR3: TGCGCCAGCAGCACCTGGACAGGGCGCAATCAGCCCCAGCATTTT. Encoded protein: CASSTWTGRNQPQHF. The V call is TRBV4-3, the J call TRBJ1-5; 8 nucleotides agree with TRBD1. Per the germline V gene, CDR1 is LGHNA and CDR2 is YSLEER. There are 15 residues in the CDR3. J lost 2 bases, V lost 5 bases, and 5 bases had no gene match.

The chain recombines TRBV12-3 or TRBV12-4 with TRBJ1-5; D call uncertain. The CDR3 extends over 16 amino acids. Trimming removed 6 bases from V and 4 bases from J, with 19 bases in between. The CDR3 spells CASSPPDGVKNQPQHF. In DNA, the CDR3 is TGTGCCAGCAGCCCTCCTGACGGGGTGAAAAATCAGCCCCAGCATTTT.

The V and J genes are TRBV6-2 or TRBV6-3 and TRBJ2-7; unclear D gene. The CDR3 has 14 residues. Germline V gives CDR1 MNHEY, CDR2 SVGEGT. V dropped 4 bases and J dropped 2 bases, with 12 bases sitting between them. CDR3 nucleotides: TGTGCCAGCAGTTTTACTTGGGCCACCTACGAGCAGTACTTC. Translating it yields CASSFTWATYEQYF.

This chain uses TRBV6-5 with TRBJ1-2, with 8 bases lining up with TRBD1. V trimming: 8 bases; J trimming: 1 base; junction bases outside the gene matches: 9. CDR3 length equals 15 residues. Germline CDR1 and CDR2: MNHEY and SVGAGI. The chain's CDR3 is CASSTTGAFNYGYTF. Written as DNA, the CDR3 is TGTGCCAGCTCCACGACAGGGGCCTTTAACTATGGCTACACCTTC.